This T cell receptor beta chain originates from a study of blood T cell repertoires in COVID-19. The wider study: Samples representing acute and convalescent COVID-19 were sourced from the United States, Italy and Spain. Sample material is recorded as cDNA or gDNA derived from T cells, B-cell-depleted T cells, or PBMCs.

The CDR3 runs to 15 residues. V was trimmed by 3 bases and J by 0 bases, leaving 9 bases between them. The germline V gene encodes CDR1 MGHDK and CDR2 SYGVNS. As processed by the authors: Scientists estimated how many nucleated cells there were by amplifying reference gene primers. The assay was immunoSEQ multiplex PCR, and TCRdb's table has in-frame clones only and misses some. Clone size and the V and J calls come from that table; the DNA yielded D and trimming. The sample lists approximately 60,000 clones, approximately 89% occurring once. Sequences were obtained from peripheral blood. This sequence originates from a man aged 55-75 years with active or convalescent COVID-19. This sequence joins TRBV25-1 and TRBJ1-3, with unresolved D. The CDR3: CASSDRTFSGNTIYF. DNA for the CDR3: TGTGCCAGCAGTGACAGGACTTTCTCTGGAAACACCATATATTTT.